This entry lists 7 T cell receptor beta chains sequenced from one sample in a study of CD8+ T cells in alopecia areata. Extracted RNA was reverse transcribed, and the resulting cDNA served as sequencing template. Generated by immunoSEQ multiplex PCR, the TCRdb table keeps only in-frame clones and is missing some. The repertoire includes about 220,000 clones, around 57% of them detected once, and roughly 1.5% sits in the top ten. Treatment defined: oral pan-JAK inhibitor, 5-10 mg twice daily. The specimen was CD4+ T cells sorted from blood, collected at week 4, from a patient treated with tofacitinib. All receptors derive from a human donor with alopecia areata.

The chain couples TRBV5-1 to TRBJ1-6; 7 bases are a match to TRBD1. Germline V gene sequence: CDR1 SGHRS, CDR2 YFSETQ. The trim removed 4 bases at V and 6 bases at J, leaving 7 bases unmatched. The CDR3 covers 15 residues. Here the CDR3 reads CASSQDRSLNSPLHF. Written as DNA, the CDR3 is TGCGCCAGCAGCCAGGACAGGTCACTTAATTCACCCCTCCACTTT.

This clone was observed a few times. V and J are TRBV7-2 and TRBJ2-5; D gene ambiguous. The germline V gene encodes CDR1 SGHTA and CDR2 FQGNSA. This CDR3 contains 13 residues. V dropped 5 bases and J dropped 5 bases, with 12 bases sitting between them. The CDR3 loop is CASSRGPSETQYF. The CDR3 DNA follows: TGTGCCAGCAGCCGAGGCCCAAGTGAGACCCAGTACTTC.

The rearrangement joins TRBV5-8 to TRBJ1-2, with D unresolved. CDR1 and CDR2 from the germline V gene are SGHTS and YDEGEE. The ends were cut back, 0 bases at V and 3 bases at J, with 15 bases in the middle. This CDR3 is 16 amino acids long. CDR3 in DNA: TGTGCCAGCAGCTTGGCCTTAGGGATATCCGACTATGGCTACACCTTC. The encoded protein is CASSLALGISDYGYTF.

This clone has a handful of counts. V gene TRBV18 combines with J gene TRBJ2-4, with a possible D match to TRBD1 (6 bases). Trimming removed 3 bases at V and 8 bases at J, with 14 bases between. CDR3 size: 14 residues. CDR1 KGHSH and CDR2 LQKENI come from the germline V gene. The CDR3 sequence: CASSPSGAGDIQYF. CDR3 nucleotides: TGTGCCAGCTCACCGTCAGGGGCGGGTGACATTCAGTACTTC.

The chain has TRBV6-1 and TRBJ1-1; perhaps TRBD1 as D (5 bases). The CDR3 extends over 14 amino acids. V lost 4 bases and J 11 bases, leaving 20 bases between the germline ends. Germline CDR1 and CDR2: MNHNS and SASEGT. CDR3 loop: CASSGDGARTKAFF. The CDR3 DNA sequence: TGTGCCAGCAGTGGAGACGGGGCCAGGACGAAGGCTTTCTTT.

The chain couples TRBV4-3 to TRBJ1-1, with D uncertain. The germline V gene encodes CDR1 LGHNA and CDR2 YSLEER. The CDR3 is made up of 15 amino acids. V lost 2 bases, J lost 0 bases, and 10 bases lay in between. The DNA for the CDR3 is TGCGCCAGCAGCCAACTGGGAAGTGTGAACACTGAAGCTTTCTTT. Amino acids: CASSQLGSVNTEAFF.

The chain recombines TRBV15 with TRBJ2-1, with D hard to call. V lost 5 bases to trimming and J lost 5 bases, with 13 bases between them. The CDR3 totals 14 residues. Germline values: CDR1 LNHNV, CDR2 YYDKDF (reference sequence). The CDR3 DNA reads TGTGCCACCAGCGGAACGTACAACGACAATGAGCAGTTCTTC. This sequence encodes CATSGTYNDNEQFF. The entire variable domain, with the rest obtained from reference TRBV15 and TRBJ2-1, is as follows: DAMVIQNPRYQVTQFGKPVTLSCSQTLNHNVMYWYQQKSSQAPKLLFHYYDKDFNNEADTPDNFQSRRPNTSFCFLDIRSPGLGDTAMYLCATSGTYNDNEQFFGPGTRLTVL.